Reported below is one T cell receptor beta chain. Grouping used clinical history reported by participants in a survey and questionnaire. CDR1 MNHEY and CDR2 SMNVEV come from the germline V gene (reference sequence). The CDR3 is made up of 17 amino acids. V was clipped by 6 bases and J by 7 bases, with 27 bases between them. This specimen belongs to a study of blood T cell repertoires in COVID-19. Study-level background: The study drew acute and convalescent COVID-19 samples from the United States, Italy and Spain. T cells, B-cell-depleted T cells, or PBMCs supplied cDNA or gDNA.

In the authors' workflow: By means of reference gene primer amplification, nucleated cell counts were estimated. TCRdb's table, derived via immunoSEQ multiplex PCR, lists solely in-frame clones and lacks some. The V and J calls and clone size come from that table; D and trimming were worked out from the DNA. The sample shows approximately 300,000 clones, just over 85% of them seen only once. This chain uses TRBV27 with TRBJ1-2, with D possibly matching TRBD1 (6 bases). The clonotype comes from a man under 40 who had recovered from COVID-19. The sequenced sample consisted of PBMCs or T cells enriched from blood (not recorded which). The CDR3 sequence is CASRHSYRDTLAGGYTF. The CDR3 DNA sequence: TGTGCCAGCAGACATTCTTACCGGGACACCTTAGCGGGTGGCTACACCTTC.